This T cell receptor beta chain originates from a study of blood T cells in healthy people across ages (dated by TCRdb to between 2015 and 2016). For the wider study: In model experiments, template switching captured about one uniquely barcoded TCR beta cDNA molecule for every two T cells. Using the same blood draw, the study looked at two additional independent replicas of 1 million unique cDNA reads for two donors, one aged 18 to 30 and the other aged 80 or older. Donors were grouped into four age groups: young (average 16 years), middle-aged (about 38), aged (roughly 67) and long-lived (around 80). Using deep sequencing normalized with unique cDNA molecular identifiers, the study measured how TCR beta repertoire diversity changes with age. What the research found in general, with its limitations: A strong correlation was found between observed TCR beta diversity and the percentage of naive T cells measured by flow cytometry. Because the CMV infection status of the donors was unknown, age-related changes in expanded clonotypes may potentially have been confounded. Compared with the aged group, the long-lived group had more naive CD4+ T cells, fewer expanded clones and increased TCR diversity, a pattern suggesting age selection. Total diversity estimates from one million sequenced T cells were considered lower bounds and underestimates. Because profiling used bulk unsorted PBMCs, naive and antigen-experienced compartments could not be compared conclusively. As age increased, observed TCR beta diversity per million T cells dropped in a roughly linear way, and a significant reduction was already evident by age 40.

Note on this clonotype: The clone's antigen remains unknown. The junction and the germline gene differ at one end; a read error may be behind it.

The library relied on 5' RACE. The sequencing machine was an Illumina HiSeq 2500. A second roughly 7 to 12 cycle PCR used a sample-barcoded 5' primer and a J-beta primer mix. A template-switch 5' adaptor carrying 12 random nucleotides introduced a unique molecular identifier onto each TCR beta cDNA molecule. Each sample yielded at least 2.5 million CDR3-containing paired-end reads. All of the RNA was converted into first-strand cDNA using the Mint cDNA synthesis kit, with a TRBC-specific oligonucleotide serving as the primer. All cDNA was treated with uracil-DNA glycosylase and then went through a first 18-cycle PCR with the universal primers M1SS and BC2_uni_R. The source study handled its data this way. Normalization of each sample was performed by random selection of 1 million high-quality reads, each carrying a distinct molecular identifier. Instead of being binned into consensus sequences, reads that shared molecular identifiers were thrown out. MiTCR, with a Q25 quality threshold and the strictest error-elimination algorithm, was used for CDR3 identification, clonotype clustering and error correction. A nonparametric unseen species model with Euler transformation was used to estimate a lower bound on total TCR beta diversity. The raw public data were reprocessed by TCRdb itself: fastp quality trimming at Q25, MiXCR clonotype calling, in-frame beta chains only. Records with the same CDR3 protein are collapsed into one entry carrying the most frequent genes and DNA. These V and J calls rely on TCRdb rather than the paper's analysis. The sample profile shows more than 600,000 distinct CDR3 sequences; just under 25% of them were found once. More than 8.5% of the sample is taken by the ten largest.

The germline V gene encodes CDR1 SEHNR and CDR2 FQNEAQ (reference sequence). Reading from cysteine to phenylalanine, the CDR3 counts 13 amino acids. The only DNA kept is the CDR3, 39 bases in frame from the first base. Donors were a few dozen systemically healthy Caucasian individuals from Russia aged 6 to 90 years. Roughly 9 milliliters of peripheral blood were drawn from each donor into EDTA-treated Vacutainer tubes. Ficoll-Paque density-gradient centrifugation was used to isolate PBMCs, with at least 6.5 million per sample. Trizol reagent was used to extract total RNA from PBMCs, with at least 5 micrograms per sample. For every donor, an aliquot of PBMCs went through flow cytometry to measure the percentages of naive CD45RAhigh/CD27high T cells. These same records also appear under a second study, on T cells of mothers and their children. The second publication reports: Nine systemically healthy Caucasian individuals, comprising three mothers and their six children, were included as donors. cDNA synthesis used all of the extracted RNA, with approximately 1.6 ug of RNA in each 15 ul reaction. In the second PCR, the M1S primer added sample barcodes and 2-4 random nucleotides. More than 8 million TCR beta CDR3 reads were obtained from each mother, and millions of reads were obtained from each child. TCR recombination output is similarly shaped by thymic selection in related and unrelated pairs, with a minor effect exerted by inherited differences. Normalized repertoire overlap was always slightly but never significantly higher in related than unrelated mother-child pairs. With a sensitivity of roughly 93 clones per million clonotypes, no persistent microchimeric T cell clones were detected. To look for features that set related mother-child pairs apart from unrelated individuals, the researchers ran deep NGS to compare the TCR beta repertoires of mothers and children. The mean age was roughly 44 +/- 4 years for the mothers and about 12 +/- 4 years for the children. After adapter ligation was performed with NEBNext reagents, the libraries were sequenced on an Illumina HiSeq 2000 with 100+100 nt paired-end reads. To avoid cross-contamination, the mother libraries and the child libraries were prepared a month apart and sequenced in separate runs. Between about 500,000 and 2,100,000 distinct TCR beta clonotypes were identified per donor. Naive TCR beta clonotypes were estimated from low-frequency clonotypes matched to each donor's FACS-determined naive share, without sorting.

Recombination linked TRBV7-9 to TRBJ2-5; a stretch of 7 junction bases matches TRBD1. Material: blood. The TCR sequence derives from a boy aged 5-17 years in good health. The CDR3 protein: CASSLVGTAEKFF. The bases read TGTGCCAGCAGCTTAGTGGGGACAGCGGAGAAGTTCTTC.